These T cell receptor beta chains were read from a single sample in a study of response to subunit inactivated influenza vaccine. One entry per CDR3 protein results from TCRdb running MiXCR on the RT-PCR reads. The sample shows just over 300,000 distinct CDR3 sequences, around a fifth of them seen only once. Material: PBMCs from blood, obtained less than 22 months after vaccination. These receptors came from a man aged 50 to 75 who received an inactivated influenza vaccine. Both conserved end residues are part of each CDR3. D genes are given only for firm matches. Only some rows state a clone size, as once, few, many or a class for expanded clones.

J,D,V,size,CDR3,DNA
TRBJ1-5,-,TRBV9,once,CASSPGPGVQPQHF,TGTGCCAGCAGCCCGGGGCCAGGGGTTCAGCCCCAGCATTTT
TRBJ1-2,-,TRBV30,few,CAWNRWNYGYTF,TGTGCCTGGAACAGGTGGAACTATGGCTACACCTTC
TRBJ1-5,-,TRBV6-2/TRBV6-3,-,CASNEGRNNQPQHF,TGTGCCAGCAACGAGGGACGGAACAATCAGCCCCAGCATTTT
TRBJ2-2,-,TRBV2,-,CASSRRAYPGELFF,TGTGCCAGCAGTCGGAGGGCGTACCCCGGGGAGCTGTTTTTT
TRBJ2-3,-,TRBV5-1,-,CASSPPADTQYF,TGCGCCAGCAGCCCTCCCGCAGATACGCAGTATTTT
TRBJ2-1,TRBD2,TRBV10-3,-,CAISPMGGAHNEQFF,TGTGCCATCAGCCCGATGGGAGGGGCGCACAATGAGCAGTTCTTC
TRBJ2-3,-,TRBV6-5,-,CASSYSGTPATDTQYF,TGTGCCAGCAGTTACTCGGGGACCCCCGCCACAGATACGCAGTATTTT
TRBJ2-4,TRBD1,TRBV4-1,-,CASSQEAGGLPKNIQYF,TGCGCCAGCAGCCAAGAGGCAGGGGGCCTACCCAAAAACATTCAGTACTTC
TRBJ1-2,-,TRBV5-4,-,CASSLIGVAYGYTF,TGTGCCAGCAGCTTGATCGGGGTGGCCTATGGCTACACCTTC
TRBJ2-1,-,TRBV11-3,few,CASSLDYRAYNEQFF,TGTGCCAGCAGCTTGGACTACAGGGCATACAATGAGCAGTTCTTC
TRBJ2-4,-,TRBV5-8,few,CASGRSIAKNIQYF,TGTGCCAGCGGTCGTTCAATAGCCAAAAACATTCAGTACTTC
TRBJ2-1,TRBD2,TRBV24-1,-,CATSSGGSVEYNEQFF,TGTGCCACCAGTAGCGGGGGGTCCGTGGAGTACAATGAGCAGTTCTTC
TRBJ2-3,-,TRBV27,-,CASSLMTDRTDTQYF,TGTGCCAGCAGTTTAATGACAGACCGCACAGATACGCAGTATTTT
TRBJ1-5,-,TRBV21-1,many,CASSKLRWTGKGSQPQHF,TGTGCCAGCAGCAAATTGCGGTGGACAGGGAAGGGATCTCAGCCCCAGCATTTT
TRBJ1-3,-,TRBV7-8,few,CASSPFTGRNSGNTIYF,TGTGCCAGCAGCCCCTTTACAGGGCGGAACTCTGGAAACACCATATATTTT
TRBJ2-5,-,TRBV7-2,few,CASSRGGKETQYF,TGTGCCAGCAGCCGAGGGGGAAAAGAGACCCAGTACTTC
TRBJ1-2,-,TRBV7-9,-,CASSLERGPPLKGYTF,TGTGCCAGCAGCTTAGAACGCGGACCGCCCCTTAAAGGCTACACCTTC
TRBJ2-3,-,TRBV6-1,-,CASLVGGTSTDTQYF,TGTGCCAGCCTCGTAGGTGGGACTAGCACAGATACGCAGTATTTT
TRBJ2-3,TRBD2,TRBV4-3,-,CASSQALAGGPDTQYF,TGCGCCAGCAGCCAAGCGCTAGCGGGAGGGCCAGATACGCAGTATTTT
TRBJ2-1,TRBD1,TRBV29-1,few,CSGQRTGSYNEQFF,TGCAGCGGCCAAAGGACAGGCTCCTACAATGAGCAGTTCTTC
TRBJ1-5,TRBD1,TRBV29-1,few,CSAGQGDNQPQHF,TGCAGCGCTGGACAGGGGGACAATCAGCCCCAGCATTTT
TRBJ1-1,-,TRBV6-5,many,CASSYRDTGKAFF,TGTGCCAGCAGTTACCGGGACACCGGCAAAGCTTTCTTT
TRBJ2-1,TRBD1,TRBV28,-,CASSWTGANEQFF,TGTGCCAGCAGTTGGACAGGGGCCAATGAGCAGTTCTTC
TRBJ2-3,-,TRBV5-4,-,CTSSSRSTDTQYF,TGTACCAGCAGCTCCAGAAGCACAGATACGCAGTATTTT
TRBJ2-1,TRBD2,TRBV16,-,CASTKLANQGGMTYNEQFF,TGTGCCAGCACTAAATTAGCCAATCAGGGAGGGATGACCTACAATGAGCAGTTCTTC
TRBJ1-5,-,TRBV6-2/TRBV6-3,-,CASRAGTQRSYSNQPQHF,TGTGCCAGCCGCGCCGGGACACAGCGTTCTTATAGCAATCAGCCCCAGCATTTT
TRBJ1-2,-,TRBV7-3,-,CASSLKEGTNYGYTF,TGTGCCAGCAGCTTAAAAGAGGGGACTAACTATGGCTACACCTTC
TRBJ1-4,-,TRBV20-1,-,CSASLRVANEKLFF,TGCAGTGCTAGTCTCAGGGTCGCGAATGAAAAACTGTTTTTT
TRBJ1-2,-,TRBV9,many,CASSVGGSNYGYTF,TGTGCCAGCAGCGTAGGAGGAAGTAACTATGGCTACACCTTC
TRBJ1-1,-,TRBV20-1,-,CSASVKNTEAFF,TGCAGTGCTAGTGTGAAAAACACTGAAGCTTTCTTT
TRBJ2-3,-,TRBV7-2,few,CASSFAPSTDTQYF,TGTGCCAGCAGCTTTGCCCCTAGCACAGATACGCAGTATTTT
TRBJ1-5,-,TRBV20-1,-,CSAREGQGIQPQHF,TGCAGTGCTAGAGAGGGGCAGGGGATCCAGCCCCAGCATTTT
TRBJ1-6,TRBD1,TRBV30,few,CAWSAGQENSPLHF,TGTGCCTGGAGTGCGGGACAGGAAAATTCACCCCTCCACTTT
TRBJ1-6,-,TRBV30,-,CAWSADRNSPLHF,TGTGCCTGGAGTGCGGACAGAAATTCACCCCTCCACTTT
TRBJ1-5,TRBD1,TRBV28,few,CASSDTAGTGVGNQPQHF,TGTGCCAGCAGTGATACCGCCGGGACAGGGGTTGGCAATCAGCCCCAGCATTTT
TRBJ1-1,TRBD1,TRBV4-3,-,CASSPGQAQPEAFF,TGCGCCAGCAGCCCTGGACAGGCCCAGCCTGAAGCTTTCTTT
TRBJ1-6,-,TRBV5-1,few,CASSLFTLSSYNSPLHF,TGCGCCAGCAGCTTGTTTACCCTGAGCTCCTATAATTCACCCCTCCACTTT
TRBJ2-1,-,TRBV6-1,-,CASSGNVHNEQFF,TGTGCCAGCAGTGGTAACGTACACAATGAGCAGTTCTTC
TRBJ2-5,TRBD2,TRBV27,-,CASSPTSGSWETQYF,TGTGCCAGCAGTCCGACTAGCGGGAGTTGGGAGACCCAGTACTTC
TRBJ1-4,-,TRBV12-3/TRBV12-4,many,CASRGGINEKLFF,TGTGCCAGCAGAGGGGGGATTAATGAAAAACTGTTTTTT
TRBJ2-1,TRBD1,TRBV4-1,few,CASSQGTGVNEQFF,TGCGCCAGCAGCCAAGGGACAGGGGTAAATGAGCAGTTCTTC
TRBJ1-5,TRBD1,TRBV24-1,-,CATSDSDRVGQPQHF,TGTGCCACCAGTGATTCGGACAGGGTGGGTCAGCCCCAGCATTTT
TRBJ2-5,-,TRBV4-2,-,CASGRTGGVAQETQYF,TGTGCCAGCGGGCGAACCGGGGGAGTAGCCCAAGAGACCCAGTACTTC
TRBJ1-1,-,TRBV30,few,CAWSVREGRAEAFF,TGTGCCTGGAGTGTACGAGAGGGTCGGGCTGAAGCTTTCTTT
TRBJ1-2,-,TRBV6-6,-,CASSPTDNYGYTF,TGTGCCAGCAGTCCAACGGACAATTATGGCTACACCTTC
TRBJ1-2,-,TRBV20-1,-,CSARARDLSGYTF,TGCAGTGCTAGAGCCCGGGACTTAAGTGGCTACACCTTC
TRBJ1-2,TRBD1,TRBV12-3/TRBV12-4,-,CASRPGQGYFGYGYTF,TGTGCCAGCAGACCGGGACAGGGTTATTTTGGCTATGGCTACACCTTC
TRBJ2-1,-,TRBV3-1,-,CASSHRGLGDNEQFF,TGTGCCAGCAGCCATCGCGGGCTAGGGGACAATGAGCAGTTCTTC
TRBJ2-5,TRBD2,TRBV7-8,-,CASSLVRAGGQETQYF,TGTGCCAGCAGCTTAGTGCGAGCGGGGGGCCAAGAGACCCAGTACTTC